The 11 T cell receptor beta chains listed next were all sequenced from one sample in a study of response to subunit inactivated influenza vaccine. In TCRdb, the RT-PCR reads were re-called with MiXCR into one record per CDR3 protein. The sample carries some 800,000 distinct CDR3 sequences, 21% recorded once. This specimen consisted of PBMCs from blood, obtained 4 to 6 days after vaccination. The source of these receptors is a man between 45 and 60 years old who received an inactivated influenza vaccine.

This chain uses TRBV6-1 with TRBJ2-7; the D gene is possibly TRBD2 (6 bases). Germline CDR1 and CDR2: MNHNS and SASEGT. V was pared by 5 bases and J by 3 bases, with 17 bases between. CDR3 length equals 15 residues. The CDR3: CASSPSASGRYEQYF. The CDR3 coding sequence is TGTGCCAGCAGTCCCTCCGCCAGCGGGCGCTACGAGCAGTACTTC.

The sample holds a few counts of this clonotype. CDR3 in amino acids: CASSLLAGGHYQETQYF. The CDR3 region has the DNA TGTGCCAGCAGCTTATTAGCGGGGGGACACTACCAAGAGACCCAGTACTTC. This chain uses TRBV7-9 with TRBJ2-5, with TRBD2 matching 10 bases. This CDR3 is 17 amino acids long. V lost 2 bases, J lost 0 bases, and 6 bases stayed unmatched. CDR1 and CDR2 (germline): SEHNR, FQNEAQ (reference sequence).

The J gene is TRBJ2-1, the V gene TRBV5-1; 7 nucleotides agree with TRBD1. Germline V gene lookup returns CDR1 SGHRS and CDR2 YFSETQ. With 1 base clipped from V and 7 bases from J, the junction kept 8 bases outside the gene matches. The CDR3 has 15 amino acids. The CDR3 coding sequence is TGCGCCAGCAGCTTGTGGGACAGAGTCAAGAATGAGCAGTTCTTC. It specifies CASSLWDRVKNEQFF. Looking up the rest from reference TRBV5-1 and TRBJ2-1 gives the full variable domain: KAGVTQTPRYLIKTRGQQVTLSCSPISGHRSVSWYQQTPGQGLQFLFEYFSETQRNKGNFPGRFSGRQFSNSRSEMNVSTLELGDSALYLCASSLWDRVKNEQFFGPGTRLTVL.

The J gene is TRBJ2-7, the V gene TRBV6-1; 9 bases line up with TRBD2. The CDR3 is 16 residues long. In germline, CDR1 is MNHNS, CDR2 SASEGT. The trim removed 6 bases at V and 4 bases at J, leaving 13 bases unmatched. This CDR3 reads CASSTSAGGRIYEQYF. The DNA of the CDR3 is TGTGCCAGCAGCACCTCTGCGGGGGGGCGTATTTACGAGCAGTACTTC.

This clonotype was seen many times. The rearrangement joins TRBV7-2 to TRBJ2-5, with 8 bases fitting TRBD1. The V and J ends lost 5 bases and 5 bases, in that order; junction bases with no gene match: 4. Per the germline V gene, CDR1 is SGHTA and CDR2 is FQGNSA. The CDR3 is 13 amino acids. CDR3 in amino acids: CASSLDRDETQYF. CDR3 DNA sequence: TGTGCCAGCAGCCTGGACAGGGATGAGACCCAGTACTTC.

The V and J genes are TRBV7-9 and TRBJ2-1, with D uncertain. CDR1 and CDR2 from the germline V gene are SEHNR and FQNEAQ (reference sequence). This CDR3 is built from 16 residues. V was shortened by 4 bases and J by 0 bases, with 13 bases between the two germline ends. The CDR3 protein is CASSSIMGSSYNEQFF. In DNA, the CDR3 is TGTGCCAGCAGCTCCATAATGGGAAGCTCCTACAATGAGCAGTTCTTC.

This clonotype came up a few times. The CDR3 DNA is TGTGCCATCAGTGCGGAACAGGTCGCGAACACCGGGGAGCTGTTTTTT. As protein: CAISAEQVANTGELFF. V is TRBV10-3 and J is TRBJ2-2; the D gene is possibly TRBD1 (5 bases). Germline V gene data show CDR1 as ENHRY and CDR2 as SYGVKD. CDR3 size: 16 residues. Deletions cut 4 bases from V and 0 bases from J, with 12 bases between.

This clonotype has a handful of counts. This chain links TRBV6-1 with TRBJ2-7; D remains unclear. The germline gives CDR1 MNHNS, CDR2 SASEGT. The CDR3 runs 15 residues. With 5 bases removed from V and 6 bases from J, the gap between germline ends came to 20 bases. Written as DNA, the CDR3 is TGTGCCAGCAGTAAGACCCTATCAGTTCTCGCCGAGCAGTACTTC. Translation: CASSKTLSVLAEQYF.

This clonotype was seen ten or more times. For the CDR3, the DNA is TGCGCCAGCAGCACTACTTACAATGAGCAGTTCTTC. Amino acids: CASSTTYNEQFF. This rearrangement joins TRBV5-1 to TRBJ2-1; no definite D call. The CDR3 sequence is 12 residues long. The V and J ends lost 4 bases and 4 bases respectively, with 6 bases between them. Germline lookup yields CDR1 SGHRS and CDR2 YFSETQ.

The V call is TRBV7-9, the J call TRBJ2-5; TRBD2 matches at 10 bases. Germline V lookup: CDR1 SEHNR, CDR2 FQNEAQ (reference sequence). The V segment lost 1 base and the J segment 5 bases; nucleotides outside the gene matches: 7. The CDR3 is 16 amino acids. The CDR3 DNA reads as TGTGCCAGCAGCTTAGGTGGTAGCGGGGGGCCGGAGACCCAGTACTTC. Translating it yields CASSLGGSGGPETQYF.

The chain is built from TRBV18 and TRBJ2-5, with D perhaps being TRBD1 or TRBD2 (5 bases each). Trimming stripped 0 bases from V and 4 bases from J, with 15 bases between. CDR3 length: 16 amino acids. Per the germline V gene, CDR1 is KGHSH and CDR2 is LQKENI. CDR3 amino acids: CASSPPSGSFAETQYF. The CDR3 DNA reads as TGTGCCAGCTCACCACCGTCAGGGAGTTTCGCAGAGACCCAGTACTTC.